This T cell receptor beta chain derives from a study of T cell changes during pregnancy in multiple sclerosis. Trimming removed 4 bases at V and 7 bases at J, with 11 bases between. Germline lookup yields CDR1 MNHNS and CDR2 SASEGT. This CDR3 spans 13 amino acids. TCRdb keeps only in-frame clones here, not all; method: immunoSEQ multiplex PCR. The sample lists about 77,000 clones, about 92% occurring once. Sample: peripheral blood, taken after pregnancy. The chain couples TRBV6-1 to TRBJ1-5; a possible D gene is TRBD1 (5 bases). The receptor was derived from a female donor in good health, enrolled as a control in a pregnancy study. CDR3 region: CASSVQEGQPQHF. The CDR3 bases are TGTGCCAGCAGTGTGCAGGAGGGGCAGCCCCAGCATTTT.